This T cell receptor beta chain originates from a study of T cells in tuberculosis. Study as a whole: The T cells targeted glucose monomycolate, a mycobacterial lipid, via CD1B. Study observations and caveats: The stringent gate may have excluded weak CD1B-GMM tetramer binders.

CDR3 length equals 13 residues. Chain pairing is unknown; alpha and beta were sequenced separately. Some clones are missing from TCRdb's copy, which holds only in-frame ones; the method was immunoSEQ multiplex PCR. The top ten clones hold over 1.5% of a sample with about 88,000 clones, roughly 90% of them seen once. Thawed, overnight-rested PBMC were stained with GMM-loaded CD1B tetramer, viability dye and anti-CD3, then sorted. The CD1B tetramers carried C32 glucose monomycolate purified from Rhodococcus equi. CD14-expressing monocytes were removed from PBMC before cryopreservation and sorting. This receptor was taken from an adult woman with latent tuberculosis. Sequencing was performed on CD1b-GMM tetramer-negative cells sorted from PBMCs. The J gene is TRBJ2-5, the V gene TRBV1; the table's D call TRBD2 went unverified against the DNA. Near its end, the DNA agrees better with TRBJ2-7, so the J call may be wrong. TRBV1 is assigned pseudogene status. In DNA form, the CDR3 reads TGCACCAGCAGCCCTAGCGGCTCCTACGAGCAGTACTTC. Its translation: CTSSPSGSYEQYF.